This TCR beta chain was recorded in a study of T cell responses to AZD1222 COVID-19 vaccine. The CDR3 has 10 amino acids. Trimming cost V 5 bases and J 7 bases, with 8 bases left between them. CDR1 and CDR2 (germline): GTSNPN, SVGIG (reference sequence). A word on this clone: Its antigen is not known.

The repertoire was sequenced with immunoSEQ multiplex PCR; TCRdb's copy has only in-frame clones and lacks some. The repertoire holds roughly 150,000 clones, with around 90% as singletons. General study findings and limits: Unmutated variant regions reportedly attract nearly half of all spike-specific TCRs.

This clonotype was obtained from an adult in good health. The sequenced sample was peripheral blood, obtained on day 0 of AZD1222 vaccination. V gene TRBV30 combines with J gene TRBJ1-2; TRBD1 is a possible D gene (5 bases). The CDR3 DNA is TGTGCCTGGGGGGGATTTGGCTACACCTTC. This gives the protein CAWGGFGYTF.